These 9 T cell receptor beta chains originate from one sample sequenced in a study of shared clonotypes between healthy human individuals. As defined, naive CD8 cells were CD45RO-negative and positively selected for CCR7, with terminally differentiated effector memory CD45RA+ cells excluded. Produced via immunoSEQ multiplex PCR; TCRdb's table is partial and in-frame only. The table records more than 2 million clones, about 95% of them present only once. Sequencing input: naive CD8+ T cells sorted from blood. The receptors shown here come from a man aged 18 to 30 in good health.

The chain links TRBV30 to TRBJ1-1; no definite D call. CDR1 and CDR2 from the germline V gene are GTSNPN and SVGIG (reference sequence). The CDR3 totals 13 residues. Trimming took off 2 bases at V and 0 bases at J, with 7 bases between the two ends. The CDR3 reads CAWSFQVNTEAFF. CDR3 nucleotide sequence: TGTGCCTGGAGTTTCCAGGTGAACACTGAAGCTTTCTTT.

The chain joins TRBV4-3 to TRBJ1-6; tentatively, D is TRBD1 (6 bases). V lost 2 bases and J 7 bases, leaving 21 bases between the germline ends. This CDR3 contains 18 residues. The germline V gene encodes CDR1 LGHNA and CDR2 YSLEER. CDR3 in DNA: TGCGCCAGCAGCCAAAACCCCCCGGGGACAAACCCGAATTCACCCCTCCACTTT. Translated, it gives CASSQNPPGTNPNSPLHF.

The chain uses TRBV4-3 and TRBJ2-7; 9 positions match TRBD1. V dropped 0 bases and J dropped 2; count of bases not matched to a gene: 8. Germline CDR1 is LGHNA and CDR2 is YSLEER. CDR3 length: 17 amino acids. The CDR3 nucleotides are TGCGCCAGCAGCCAAGAGGCCGGGACAGGGACTACCTACGAGCAGTACTTC. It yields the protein CASSQEAGTGTTYEQYF.

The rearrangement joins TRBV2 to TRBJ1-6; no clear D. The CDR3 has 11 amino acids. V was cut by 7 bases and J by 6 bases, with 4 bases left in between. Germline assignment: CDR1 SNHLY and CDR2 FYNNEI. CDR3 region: CASTTNSPLHF. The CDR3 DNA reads TGTGCCAGCACCACTAATTCACCCCTCCACTTT.

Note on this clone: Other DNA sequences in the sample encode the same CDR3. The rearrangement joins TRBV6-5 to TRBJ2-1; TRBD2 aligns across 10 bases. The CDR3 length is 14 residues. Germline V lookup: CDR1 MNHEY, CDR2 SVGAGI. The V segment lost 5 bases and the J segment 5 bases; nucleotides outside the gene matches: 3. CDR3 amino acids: CASSSGGEDNEQFF. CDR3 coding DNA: TGTGCCAGCAGTAGCGGGGGGGAGGACAATGAGCAGTTCTTC.

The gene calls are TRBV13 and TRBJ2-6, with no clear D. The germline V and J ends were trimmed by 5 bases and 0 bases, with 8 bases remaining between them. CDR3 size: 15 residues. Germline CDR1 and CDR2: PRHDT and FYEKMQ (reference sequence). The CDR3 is CASSLGLSGANVLTF. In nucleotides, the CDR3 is TGTGCCAGCAGCCTCGGTCTCTCTGGGGCCAACGTCCTGACTTTC. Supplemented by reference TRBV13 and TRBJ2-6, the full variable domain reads AAGVIQSPRHLIKEKRETATLKCYPIPRHDTVYWYQQGPGQDPQFLISFYEKMQSDKGSIPDRFSAQQFSDYHSELNMSSLELGDSALYFCASSLGLSGANVLTFGAGSRLTVL.

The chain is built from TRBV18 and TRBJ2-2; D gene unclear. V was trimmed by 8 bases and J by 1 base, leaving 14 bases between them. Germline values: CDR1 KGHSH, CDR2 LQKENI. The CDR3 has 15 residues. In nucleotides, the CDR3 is TGTGCCAGCACATATGTTACACAGAACACCGGGGAGCTGTTTTTT. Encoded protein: CASTYVTQNTGELFF.

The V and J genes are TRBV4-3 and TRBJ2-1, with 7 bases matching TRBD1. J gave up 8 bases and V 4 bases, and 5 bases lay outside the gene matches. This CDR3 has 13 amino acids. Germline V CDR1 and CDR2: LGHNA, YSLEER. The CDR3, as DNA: TGCGCCAGCAGCCCTTTTACAGGGGATGAGCAGTTCTTC. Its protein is CASSPFTGDEQFF.

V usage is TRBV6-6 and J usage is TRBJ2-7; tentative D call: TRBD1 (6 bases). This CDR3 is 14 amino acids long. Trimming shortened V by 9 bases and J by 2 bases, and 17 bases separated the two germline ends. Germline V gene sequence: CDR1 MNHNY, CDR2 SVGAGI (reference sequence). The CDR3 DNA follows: TGTGCCAGTTGGGAAAAAGGGGGAACCTACGAGCAGTACTTC. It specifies CASWEKGGTYEQYF.